Below are 19 T cell receptor beta chains sequenced from a single sample in a study of cytomegalovirus exposure and HLA in healthy donors. In the PCR, 60 Vbeta and 13 Jbeta primers were used. The table came from immunoSEQ multiplex PCR; TCRdb's copy has only in-frame clones and leaves some out. The sample has 150,000 to 200,000 clones, 80% to 85% seen once; the top ten hold about 0.24%. Sequenced sample: PBMCs. These receptors all stem from a boy younger than 18 in good health and CMV-seronegative.

The rearrangement uses TRBV30 and TRBJ1-1, with unresolved D. V lost 3 bases, J lost 5 bases, and 16 bases lay in between. The V gene's germline CDR1 is GTSNPN and CDR2 SVGIG (reference sequence). The CDR3 is 14 residues long. The CDR3: CAWRGTARGTEAFF. CDR3 sequence (DNA): TGTGCCTGGAGGGGTACAGCCCGAGGGACTGAAGCTTTCTTT.

In its sample, this clone was seen a few times. The rearrangement links TRBV5-1 to TRBJ2-7; 14 positions match TRBD2. V shed 4 bases and J 6 bases; nucleotides not matched to a gene: 12. This CDR3 has 17 residues. Germline CDR1 SGHRS, CDR2 YFSETQ. The CDR3 DNA reads TGCGCCAGCAGCGACCCGGGACTAGCGGGAGCTCGGGTCGAGCAGTACTTC. Its protein is CASSDPGLAGARVEQYF. Based on the CDR3 plus reference TRBV5-1 and TRBJ2-7, the full variable domain is KAGVTQTPRYLIKTRGQQVTLSCSPISGHRSVSWYQQTPGQGLQFLFEYFSETQRNKGNFPGRFSGRQFSNSRSEMNVSTLELGDSALYLCASSDPGLAGARVEQYFGPGTRLTVT.

This clone has a single count. V and J are TRBV25-1 and TRBJ1-5, with D unclear. This CDR3 is 13 amino acids long. The ends were cut back, 2 bases at V and 5 bases at J, with 7 bases in the middle. Germline lookup yields CDR1 MGHDK and CDR2 SYGVNS. The CDR3 DNA follows: TGTGCCAGCAGTGAACGGGTAGATCAGCCCCAGCATTTT. Its protein is CASSERVDQPQHF.

The chain uses TRBV9 and TRBJ2-3, with TRBD2 matching 8 bases. Germline trimming cut 3 bases from V and 7 bases from J; bases unmatched to any gene: 10. Germline-derived CDR1 and CDR2 are SGDLS and YYNGEE. The CDR3 is 15 amino acids. The DNA of the CDR3 is TGTGCCAGCAGCGACGGGGGGGGAGGGGGGAATACGCAGTATTTT. Translating gives CASSDGGGGGNTQYF.

This clone was observed a handful of times. This rearrangement joins TRBV29-1 to TRBJ1-5; TRBD1 matches at 8 bases. V lost 6 bases and J lost 7; bases outside the gene matches: 5. Germline V CDR1 and CDR2: SQVTM, ANQGSEA. The CDR3 extends over 12 amino acids. The CDR3 DNA reads as TGCAGCGTCACTGACAGGGGCCAGCCCCAGCATTTT. This sequence encodes CSVTDRGQPQHF.

This clone has only one observation. The chain uses TRBV5-1 and TRBJ2-1, with TRBD2 matching 12 bases. The germline V gene has CDR1 SGHRS and CDR2 YFSETQ. With 1 base clipped from V and 3 bases from J, the junction kept 11 bases outside the gene matches. The CDR3 consists of 19 residues. The CDR3 DNA reads TGCGCCAGCAGCTTGCGACGCCTAGCGGGAGGGCCTTTCTACAATGAGCAGTTCTTC. Translation gives CASSLRRLAGGPFYNEQFF. The whole variable domain, remainder taken from reference TRBV5-1 and TRBJ2-1, is KAGVTQTPRYLIKTRGQQVTLSCSPISGHRSVSWYQQTPGQGLQFLFEYFSETQRNKGNFPGRFSGRQFSNSRSEMNVSTLELGDSALYLCASSLRRLAGGPFYNEQFFGPGTRLTVL.

This chain uses TRBV6-1 with TRBJ1-1; tentative D call: TRBD1 (5 bases). V gave up 4 bases and J gave up 4 bases, with 16 bases separating them. CDR3 length: 15 residues. Germline CDR1 is MNHNS and CDR2 is SASEGT. The CDR3 loop is CASSVALRVPTEAFF. As DNA, the CDR3 is TGTGCCAGCAGTGTGGCCCTCAGGGTACCCACTGAAGCTTTCTTT.

The J gene is TRBJ1-5, the V gene TRBV5-6; a possible D gene is TRBD1 (5 bases). The CDR3 is made up of 14 amino acids. V lost 4 bases to trimming and J lost 3 bases, with 11 bases between them. Per the germline V gene, CDR1 is SGHDT and CDR2 is YYEEEE. The CDR3 region is CASSLLDINQPQHF. The CDR3 DNA reads TGTGCCAGCAGCCTACTGGACATCAATCAGCCCCAGCATTTT.

The chain has TRBV5-5 and TRBJ1-1; no clear D. V lost 4 bases and J 0 bases, leaving 10 bases between the germline ends. Germline V gene sequence: CDR1 SGHKS, CDR2 YYEKEE (reference sequence). This CDR3 is 14 amino acids long. The CDR3 region is CASSPTAMNTEAFF. DNA for the CDR3: TGTGCCAGCAGCCCTACTGCCATGAACACTGAAGCTTTCTTT.

J is TRBJ2-2 and V is TRBV7-2; D is unresolved. CDR1 and CDR2 (germline): SGHTA, FQGNSA. Trimming left V 2 bases short and J 6 bases short, with 10 bases between. The length of the CDR3 is 14 residues. The CDR3 DNA reads TGTGCCAGCAGCTTACGTCGTAGCTCCGGGGAGCTGTTTTTT. It encodes CASSLRRSSGELFF.

The rearrangement uses TRBV27 and TRBJ2-7; maybe TRBD2 (5 bases). The V end lost 3 bases, the J end lost 6 bases, and 18 bases lay between the germline ends. This CDR3 comprises 15 residues. Germline assignment: CDR1 MNHEY and CDR2 SMNVEV (reference sequence). The CDR3 reads CASSFLLRTGLEQYF. CDR3 coding DNA: TGTGCCAGCAGTTTCCTCCTCAGGACTGGGCTCGAGCAGTACTTC.

This chain joins TRBV27 and TRBJ2-1; D is ambiguous. The V gene lost 8 bases and the J gene lost 8 bases, with 4 bases spanning the gap. The germline V gene encodes CDR1 MNHEY and CDR2 SMNVEV (reference sequence). The CDR3 contains 9 residues. CDR3 sequence reads: CASGHEQFF. In DNA form, the CDR3 reads TGTGCCAGCGGCCATGAGCAGTTCTTC.

V gene TRBV14 combines with J gene TRBJ2-2; no reliable D call. V was pared by 10 bases and J by 3 bases, with 9 bases between. The CDR3 is 12 amino acids. Germline CDR1 SGHDN, CDR2 FVKESK. The CDR3 DNA is TGTGCCATCGAGAAGTACACCGGGGAGCTGTTTTTT. It encodes CAIEKYTGELFF.

The chain recombines TRBV14 with TRBJ2-2, with TRBD2 matching over 14 bases. CDR3 length: 19 amino acids. V was pared by 5 bases and J by 7 bases, with 15 bases of the junction left unmatched. CDR1 is SGHDN, CDR2 FVKESK, per germline. For the CDR3, the DNA is TGTGCCAGCAGCGGACTCCCGGGACTAGCGGGAGTTGGTAACGGGGAGCTGTTTTTT. It yields the protein CASSGLPGLAGVGNGELFF.

This clone occurred a few times. The chain has TRBV4-2 and TRBJ2-1; D gene ambiguous. The germline V gene has CDR1 LGHNA and CDR2 YNFKEQ. The CDR3 loop spans 13 amino acids. V shed 0 bases and J shed 9 bases, with 9 bases lying between them. The CDR3 loop is CASSQENLGEQFF. CDR3 sequence (DNA): TGTGCCAGCAGCCAAGAAAATCTCGGTGAGCAGTTCTTC.

The chain uses TRBV30 and TRBJ1-3; possibly TRBD1 for D (6 bases). The CDR3 contains 15 residues. Germline V gene lookup returns CDR1 GTSNPN and CDR2 SVGIG (reference sequence). Trimming left V 2 bases short and J 7 bases short, with 18 bases between. The CDR3 nucleotides are TGTGCCTGGAGTCTTCTGGGACACCCCGGGAACACCATATATTTT. Translating it yields CAWSLLGHPGNTIYF.

The chain links TRBV6-5 to TRBJ2-5, with a weak D call TRBD2 (6 bases). Germline CDR1 reads MNHEY; CDR2 reads SVGAGI. CDR3 size: 14 residues. V gave up 7 bases and J gave up 5 bases, with 17 bases separating them. The CDR3 bases are TGTGCCAGCACCCCCGGGGGTTACTACGAGACCCAGTACTTC. It specifies CASTPGGYYETQYF.

The gene calls are TRBV6-6 and TRBJ1-4, with unresolved D. CDR3 length: 14 amino acids. The V end was cut by 7 bases, the J end by 6 bases, with 15 bases between. CDR1 is MNHNY, CDR2 SVGAGI, per germline (reference sequence). The DNA of the CDR3 is TGTGCCAGCACCCCGGTCAGGAGGGATGAAAAACTGTTTTTT. Residues: CASTPVRRDEKLFF.

The V and J genes are TRBV30 and TRBJ1-5; D may be TRBD1 (6 bases). Germline V lookup: CDR1 GTSNPN, CDR2 SVGIG (reference sequence). The CDR3 has 15 amino acids. V was clipped by 1 base and J by 3 bases, with 13 bases between them. The DNA of the CDR3 is TGTGCCTGGAGTGCAGCTCAGGGACACAATCAGCCCCAGCATTTT. This sequence encodes CAWSAAQGHNQPQHF.